The 13 T cell receptor beta chains below all came from one sample that was sequenced in a study of T cells in Graves' hyperthyroidism and ophthalmopathy. The source material, RNA transcripts, was used to amplify TCR beta CDR3 regions. Initially, a first-round RT-PCR of the TCR CDR3 employed the HTBI primer set. TCRdb redid the calling of the multiplex PCR reads with MiXCR, one entry per CDR3 protein. The sample carries around 800,000 distinct CDR3 sequences, over 35% recorded once. Source material: blood. The origin of the receptors is a man between 18 and 29 years old with Graves' hyperthyroidism.

The chain combines TRBV25-1 with TRBJ1-4; D unresolved. Trimming shortened V by 5 bases and J by 0 bases, and 7 bases separated the two germline ends. CDR1 and CDR2 from the germline V gene are MGHDK and SYGVNS. This CDR3 has 14 amino acids. The CDR3 loop reads CASSYLATNEKLFF. CDR3 nucleotides: TGTGCCAGCAGTTATCTTGCAACTAATGAAAAACTGTTTTTT.

This clonotype appeared a few times. The chain carries TRBV7-2 and TRBJ1-4; tentative D call: TRBD1 (6 bases). The CDR3 sequence is 15 residues long. Trimming pared 1 base from V and 4 bases from J, leaving 10 bases between. In germline, CDR1 is SGHTA, CDR2 FQGNSA. As DNA, the CDR3 is TGTGCCAGCAGCTTAGAGGACAGCGTTAATGAAAAACTGTTTTTT. Amino acids: CASSLEDSVNEKLFF.

In regard to this clonotype: An end of the junction differs from the germline gene, which may be a read error. V is TRBV25-1 and J is TRBJ2-7, with D possibly matching TRBD2 (6 bases). Germline CDR1 is MGHDK and CDR2 is SYGVNS. The CDR3 loop spans 14 amino acids. The chain's CDR3 is CASSQVGLQYEQYF. In DNA form, the CDR3 reads TGCGCCAGCAGCCAAGTAGGACTACAATACGAGCAGTACTTC.

The chain uses TRBV20-1 and TRBJ2-2; no clear D. V was trimmed by 5 bases and J by 5 bases, leaving 9 bases between them. Germline lookup yields CDR1 DFQATT and CDR2 SNEGSKA (reference sequence). The CDR3 is 12 amino acids. The CDR3 here is CSAPARTGELFF. The DNA of the CDR3 is TGCAGTGCTCCAGCGAGGACCGGGGAGCTGTTTTTT.

As for this clonotype: One end of the junction varies from germline; a read error may be responsible. V gene TRBV10-3 combines with J gene TRBJ1-1, with D possibly TRBD1 on 5 matching bases. The CDR3 loop spans 12 amino acids. CDR1 is ENHRY, CDR2 SYGVKD, per germline. CDR3 region: CAISFPGRSLLF. CDR3 bases: TGTGCCATCAGTTTTCCGGGACGGTCCCTTCTCTTT.

At least ten counts were recorded for this clonotype. The chain combines TRBV2 with TRBJ1-6, with D perhaps TRBD1 (6 bases). V lost 7 bases, J lost 0 bases, and 16 bases lay in between. The CDR3 spans 17 residues. Looked up from germline, CDR1 is SNHLY and CDR2 is FYNNEI. The CDR3 here is CASTMLRGSSYNSPLHF. Written as DNA, the CDR3 is TGTGCCAGCACCATGCTCAGGGGAAGCTCCTATAATTCACCCCTCCACTTT. The complete variable domain, with remaining parts taken from reference TRBV2 and TRBJ1-6, reads EPEVTQTPSHQVTQMGQEVILRCVPISNHLYFYWYRQILGQKVEFLVSFYNNEISEKSEIFDDQFSVERPDGSNFTLKIRSTKLEDSAMYFCASTMLRGSSYNSPLHFGNGTRLTVT.

This clonotype was picked up many times. CDR3 sequence (DNA): TGCGCCAGCAGCCAACCGAATCAGCCCCAGCATTTT. Protein: CASSQPNQPQHF. The V gene is TRBV4-1, the J gene TRBJ1-5, with D unresolved. This CDR3 contains 12 residues. V dropped 2 bases and J dropped 4 bases, with 3 bases sitting between them. In germline, CDR1 is MGHRA, CDR2 YSYEKL.

This clonotype was counted many times. The chain employs TRBV15 and TRBJ2-2; the match to TRBD1 covers 8 bases. The CDR3 contains 16 residues. V gave up 3 bases and J gave up 1 base; unmatched junction bases: 4. Germline CDR1 and CDR2: LNHNV and YYDKDF (reference sequence). The CDR3 sequence is CATSSYGQGNTGELFF. CDR3 nucleotide sequence: TGTGCCACCAGCAGTTACGGACAGGGGAACACCGGGGAGCTGTTTTTT. Supplemented by reference TRBV15 and TRBJ2-2, the full variable domain reads DAMVIQNPRYQVTQFGKPVTLSCSQTLNHNVMYWYQQKSSQAPKLLFHYYDKDFNNEADTPDNFQSRRPNTSFCFLDIRSPGLGDTAMYLCATSSYGQGNTGELFFGEGSRLTVL.

This clonotype was recorded many times. The chain links TRBV3-1 to TRBJ1-2; no clear D gene. From germline, CDR1 is LGHDT and CDR2 YNNKEL (reference sequence). CDR3 length equals 13 residues. Trimming took 4 bases from V and 9 from J, leaving 15 bases between them. The CDR3 DNA reads as TGTGCCAGCAGCCGAAGGGAGGCCTCAAGCTACACCTTC. It yields the protein CASSRREASSYTF.

This clonotype appeared many times. The chain has TRBV2 and TRBJ1-1; D gene ambiguous. The CDR3 is 11 residues long. V was trimmed by 8 bases and J by 8 bases, leaving 12 bases between them. In germline, CDR1 is SNHLY, CDR2 FYNNEI. Here the CDR3 reads CASLHPGEAFF. The DNA for the CDR3 is TGTGCCAGCCTTCACCCAGGAGAAGCTTTCTTT. The full variable domain, completed using reference TRBV2 and TRBJ1-1, is EPEVTQTPSHQVTQMGQEVILRCVPISNHLYFYWYRQILGQKVEFLVSFYNNEISEKSEIFDDQFSVERPDGSNFTLKIRSTKLEDSAMYFCASLHPGEAFFGQGTRLTVV.

This clonotype was seen ten or more times. In DNA form, the CDR3 reads TGTGCCATCAGTGACCTTCAGGCTAGCGGGAGAGGGACCCAGTACTTC. This encodes CAISDLQASGRGTQYF. The chain uses TRBV10-3 and TRBJ2-5, with TRBD2 matching over 10 bases. Germline CDR1 reads ENHRY; CDR2 reads SYGVKD. CDR3 length: 16 residues. J gave up 7 bases and V 3 bases, and 11 bases lay outside the gene matches.

A note on this clonotype: A clone one base away is much larger, so this may be a read error. The V gene is TRBV19, the J gene TRBJ1-1; D unresolved. The V gene lost 4 bases and the J gene lost 0 bases, with 9 bases spanning the gap. Germline lookup yields CDR1 LNHDA and CDR2 SQIVND (reference sequence). The CDR3 runs 14 residues. The CDR3, as DNA: TGTGCCAGTAGTAAAGGCACACTGAACACTGAAGCTTTCTTT. This translates into CASSKGTLNTEAFF. Together with reference TRBV19 and TRBJ1-1, the CDR3 gives the full variable domain: DGGITQSPKYLFRKEGQNVTLSCEQNLNHDAMYWYRQDPGQGLRLIYYSQIVNDFQKGDIAEGYSVSREKKESFPLTVTSAQKNPTAFYLCASSKGTLNTEAFFGQGTRLTVV.

V and J are TRBV5-1 and TRBJ1-1; 7 positions match TRBD1. The germline V gene has CDR1 SGHRS and CDR2 YFSETQ. This CDR3 has 16 amino acids. The V gene end was trimmed by 4 bases and the J gene end by 4 bases; junction bases not matched to a gene: 13. Written as DNA, the CDR3 is TGCGCCAGCAGCCAGGGGGGAAGGGGCGGTCGCACTGAAGCTTTCTTT. Amino acids: CASSQGGRGGRTEAFF.